This T cell receptor (beta chain) was identified in a study of blood T cell repertoires in COVID-19 (TCRdb year 2020). Background on the whole study: Samples from collaborators originated in the United States, Italy and Spain and spanned both the acute and convalescent phases of COVID-19. The prospective study material was composed of cDNA or gDNA derived from T cells, B-cell-depleted T cells, or PBMCs. Deeply sampled blood TCRbeta repertoires from subjects exposed to, actively infected with, or recovered from COVID-19 were included in the dataset. The repertoires were released in a freely available public database intended as a resource for research on the immune response to SARS-CoV-2. The samples were drawn from two sources: the first 160 participants of the ongoing ImmuneRACE study, and 950 to 1,500 subjects contributed by 6 global collaborators. Nearly every sample came with metadata listing a de-identified subject ID, COVID-19 status, age in years and sex. Where available, HLA class I and class II types were taken from metadata supplied by the sample provider and were not determined by assay-based typing.

The immunoSEQ Assay, a bias-controlled multiplex PCR, was used to amplify TCRbeta CDR3 regions from genomic DNA. The authors processed their data as follows. Within the assay, amplification of reference gene primers was used to estimate how many nucleated cells each sample contained. Sequence reads were collapsed and filtered to measure the absolute abundance of every unique TCRbeta CDR3 rearrangement. For each sample, productive Simpson clonality was calculated as the square root of Simpson's diversity index across productive rearrangements. The table was pulled from immuneACCESS by TCRdb, which kept in-frame rearrangements only. Such tables lose some clones; where checked, under half of the loss comes from unresolved V genes, and the rest has no known cause. The V and J calls and the clone size are those of that table, but D and trimming were determined from the DNA. The sample records 130,000 or so clones, roughly 80% of which are singletons. The ten largest clones capture around 1.4% of the sample.

Overall study outcomes, separate from this receptor: The amount of clinical and demographic metadata varied by source and participant and was provided uncurated.

Based on the germline V gene, the CDR1 and CDR2 sequences are MNHEY and SVGAGI. The CDR3 contains 14 residues, cysteine and phenylalanine counted. Only the CDR3 region is kept as DNA, spanning 42 bases read in frame from base 1. Trimming costs V 8 bases and J 2 bases, and their ends lie 16 bases apart. Concerning this clone itself: The target of this receptor is not known. Base qualities are missing; no much larger clone stands one base away.

Whole blood was collected in K2EDTA tubes by collaborating institutions according to the institutions' own protocols. Collaborator samples were shipped for TCRbeta analysis as frozen whole blood, isolated PBMCs, or DNA extracted from either sample type. Recombination connected TRBV6-5 to TRBJ2-7, with the D gene uncertain. Specimen: peripheral blood. The source of this sequence is a man in his sixties with acute or convalescent COVID-19. For the CDR3, the sequence is CASVEAGFPYEQYF. The DNA is as follows: TGTGCCAGCGTCGAGGCTGGGTTCCCCTACGAGCAGTACTTC.